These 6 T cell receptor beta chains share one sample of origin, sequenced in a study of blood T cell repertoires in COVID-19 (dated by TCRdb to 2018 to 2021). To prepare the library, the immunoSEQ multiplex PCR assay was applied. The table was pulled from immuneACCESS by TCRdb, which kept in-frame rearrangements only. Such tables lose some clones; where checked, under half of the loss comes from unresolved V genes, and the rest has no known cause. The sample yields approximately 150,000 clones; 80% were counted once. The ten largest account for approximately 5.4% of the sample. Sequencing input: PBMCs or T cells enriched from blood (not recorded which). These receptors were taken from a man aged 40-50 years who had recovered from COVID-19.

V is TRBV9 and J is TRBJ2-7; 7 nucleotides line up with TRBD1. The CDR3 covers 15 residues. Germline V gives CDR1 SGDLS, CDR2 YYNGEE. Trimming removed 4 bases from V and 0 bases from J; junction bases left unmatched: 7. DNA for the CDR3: TGTGCCAGCAGCCCCCGGACAGGCAGCTCCTACGAGCAGTACTTC. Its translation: CASSPRTGSSYEQYF. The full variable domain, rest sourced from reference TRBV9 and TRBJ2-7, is DSGVTQTPKHLITATGQRVTLRCSPRSGDLSVYWYQQSLDQGLQFLIQYYNGEERAKGNILERFSAQQFPDLHSELNLSSLELGDSALYFCASSPRTGSSYEQYFGPGTRLTVT.

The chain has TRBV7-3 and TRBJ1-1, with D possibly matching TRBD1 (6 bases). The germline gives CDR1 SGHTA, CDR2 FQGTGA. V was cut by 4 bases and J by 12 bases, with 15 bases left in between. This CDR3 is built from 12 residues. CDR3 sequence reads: CASSSTDRLPFF. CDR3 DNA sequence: TGTGCCAGCAGCTCAACAGACAGGTTGCCTTTCTTT.

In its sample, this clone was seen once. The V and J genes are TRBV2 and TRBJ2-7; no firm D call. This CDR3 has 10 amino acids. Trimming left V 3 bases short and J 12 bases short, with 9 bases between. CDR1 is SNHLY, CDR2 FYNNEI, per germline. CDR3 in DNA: TGTGCCAGCAGTGAGGTTAAGCGGTACGTC. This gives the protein CASSEVKRYV.

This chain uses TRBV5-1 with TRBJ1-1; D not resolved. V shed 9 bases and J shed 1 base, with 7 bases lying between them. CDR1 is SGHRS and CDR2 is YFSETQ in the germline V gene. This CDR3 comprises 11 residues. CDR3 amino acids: CATVRNTEAFF. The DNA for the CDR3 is TGCGCCACCGTGAGGAACACTGAAGCTTTCTTT.

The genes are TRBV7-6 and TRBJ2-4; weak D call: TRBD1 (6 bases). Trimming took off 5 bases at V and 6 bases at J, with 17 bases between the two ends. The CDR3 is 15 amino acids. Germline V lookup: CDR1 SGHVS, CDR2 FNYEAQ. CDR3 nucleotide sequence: TGTGCCAGCAGCCCCGGGCCAGGGGTCGGAAACATTCAGTACTTC. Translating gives CASSPGPGVGNIQYF.

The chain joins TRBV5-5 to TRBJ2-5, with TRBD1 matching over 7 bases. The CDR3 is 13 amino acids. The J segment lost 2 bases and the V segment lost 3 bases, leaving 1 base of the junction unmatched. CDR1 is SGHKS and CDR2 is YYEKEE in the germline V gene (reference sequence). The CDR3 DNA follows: TGTGCCAGCAGCTCAGGGGGACAAGAGACCCAGTACTTC. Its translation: CASSSGGQETQYF.